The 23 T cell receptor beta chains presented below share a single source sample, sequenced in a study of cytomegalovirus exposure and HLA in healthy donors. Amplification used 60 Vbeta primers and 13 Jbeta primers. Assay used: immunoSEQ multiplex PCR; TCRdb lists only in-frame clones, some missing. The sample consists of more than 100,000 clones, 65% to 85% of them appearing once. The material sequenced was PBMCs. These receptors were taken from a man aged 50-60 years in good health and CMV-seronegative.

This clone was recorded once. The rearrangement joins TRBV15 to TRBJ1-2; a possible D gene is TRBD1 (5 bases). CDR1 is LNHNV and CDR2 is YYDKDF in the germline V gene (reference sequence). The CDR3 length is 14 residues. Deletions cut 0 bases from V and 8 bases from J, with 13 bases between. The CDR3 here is CATSRDREGVGYTF. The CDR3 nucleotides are TGTGCCACCAGCAGAGATCGTGAAGGGGTGGGCTACACCTTC.

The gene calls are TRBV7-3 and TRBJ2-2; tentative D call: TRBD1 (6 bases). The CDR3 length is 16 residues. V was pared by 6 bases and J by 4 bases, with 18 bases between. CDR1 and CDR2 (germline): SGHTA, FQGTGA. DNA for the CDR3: TGTGCCAGCAGTCAAGCCATCGGGACAAGCACCGGGGAGCTGTTTTTT. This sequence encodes CASSQAIGTSTGELFF.

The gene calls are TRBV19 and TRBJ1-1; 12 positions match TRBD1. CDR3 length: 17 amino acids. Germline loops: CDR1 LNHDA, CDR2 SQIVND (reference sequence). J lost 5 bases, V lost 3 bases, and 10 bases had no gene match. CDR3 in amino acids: CASSIKGQGAAGTEAFF. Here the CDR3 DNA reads TGTGCCAGTAGTATTAAGGGACAGGGGGCAGCGGGGACTGAAGCTTTCTTT. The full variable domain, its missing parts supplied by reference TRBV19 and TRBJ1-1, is DGGITQSPKYLFRKEGQNVTLSCEQNLNHDAMYWYRQDPGQGLRLIYYSQIVNDFQKGDIAEGYSVSREKKESFPLTVTSAQKNPTAFYLCASSIKGQGAAGTEAFFGQGTRLTVV.

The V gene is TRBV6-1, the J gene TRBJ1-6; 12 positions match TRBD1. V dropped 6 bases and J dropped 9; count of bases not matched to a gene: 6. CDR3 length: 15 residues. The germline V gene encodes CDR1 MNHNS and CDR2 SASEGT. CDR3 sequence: CASRGTGGFGSPLHF. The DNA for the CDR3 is TGTGCCAGCAGGGGGACAGGGGGCTTCGGTTCACCCCTCCACTTT.

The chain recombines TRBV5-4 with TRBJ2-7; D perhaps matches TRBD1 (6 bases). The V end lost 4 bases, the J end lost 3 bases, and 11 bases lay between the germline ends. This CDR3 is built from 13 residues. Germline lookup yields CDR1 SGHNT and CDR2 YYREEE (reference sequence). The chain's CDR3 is CASSGQDSYEQYF. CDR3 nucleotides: TGTGCCAGCAGCGGGCAGGACAGCTACGAGCAGTACTTC.

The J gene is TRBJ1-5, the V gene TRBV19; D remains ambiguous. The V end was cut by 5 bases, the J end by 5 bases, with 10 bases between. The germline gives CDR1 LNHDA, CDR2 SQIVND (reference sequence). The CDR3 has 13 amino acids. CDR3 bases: TGTGCCAGTAGTCAGACTTTATATCAGCCCCAGCATTTT. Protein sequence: CASSQTLYQPQHF.

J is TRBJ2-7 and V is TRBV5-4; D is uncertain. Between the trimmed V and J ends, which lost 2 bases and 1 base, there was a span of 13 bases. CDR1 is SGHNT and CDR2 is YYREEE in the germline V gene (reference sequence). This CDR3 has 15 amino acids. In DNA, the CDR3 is TGTGCCAGCAGCTTTGCCCTAGTTTTATCCTACGAGCAGTACTTC. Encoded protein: CASSFALVLSYEQYF. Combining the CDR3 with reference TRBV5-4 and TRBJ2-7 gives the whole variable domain ETGVTQSPTHLIKTRGQQVTLRCSSQSGHNTVSWYQQALGQGPQFIFQYYREEENGRGNFPPRFSGLQFPNYSSELNVNALELDDSALYLCASSFALVLSYEQYFGPGTRLTVT.

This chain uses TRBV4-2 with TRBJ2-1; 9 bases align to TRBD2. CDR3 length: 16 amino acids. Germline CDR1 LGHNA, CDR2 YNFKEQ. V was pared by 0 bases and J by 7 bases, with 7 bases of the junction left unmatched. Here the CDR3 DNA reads TGTGCCAGCAGCCAAGAGATAGGACTAGCGATGAATGAGCAGTTCTTC. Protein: CASSQEIGLAMNEQFF.

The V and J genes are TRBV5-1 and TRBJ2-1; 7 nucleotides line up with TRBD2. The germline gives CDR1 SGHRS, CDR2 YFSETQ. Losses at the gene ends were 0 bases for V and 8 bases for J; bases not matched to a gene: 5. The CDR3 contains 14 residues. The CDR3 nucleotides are TGCGCCAGCAGCTTGGTCGCGGGAGTCGATGAGCAGTTCTTC. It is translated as CASSLVAGVDEQFF. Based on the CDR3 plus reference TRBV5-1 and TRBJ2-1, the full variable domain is KAGVTQTPRYLIKTRGQQVTLSCSPISGHRSVSWYQQTPGQGLQFLFEYFSETQRNKGNFPGRFSGRQFSNSRSEMNVSTLELGDSALYLCASSLVAGVDEQFFGPGTRLTVL.

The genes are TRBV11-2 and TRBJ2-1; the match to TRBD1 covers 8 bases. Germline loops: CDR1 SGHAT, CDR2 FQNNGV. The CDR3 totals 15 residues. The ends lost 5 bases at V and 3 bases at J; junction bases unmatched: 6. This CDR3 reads CASSPGQGNYNEQFF. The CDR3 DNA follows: TGTGCCAGCAGCCCCGGACAGGGAAACTACAATGAGCAGTTCTTC.

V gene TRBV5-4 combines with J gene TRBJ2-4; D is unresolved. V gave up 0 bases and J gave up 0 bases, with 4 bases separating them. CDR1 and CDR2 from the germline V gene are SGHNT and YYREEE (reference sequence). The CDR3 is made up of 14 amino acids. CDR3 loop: CASSLDGAKNIQYF. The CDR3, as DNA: TGTGCCAGCAGCTTGGACGGAGCCAAAAACATTCAGTACTTC.

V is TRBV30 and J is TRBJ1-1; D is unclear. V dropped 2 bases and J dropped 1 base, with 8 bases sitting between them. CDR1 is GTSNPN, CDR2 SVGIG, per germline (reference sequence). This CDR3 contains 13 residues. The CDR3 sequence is CAWSLRGNTEAFF. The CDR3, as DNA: TGTGCCTGGAGTCTCCGAGGGAACACTGAAGCTTTCTTT.

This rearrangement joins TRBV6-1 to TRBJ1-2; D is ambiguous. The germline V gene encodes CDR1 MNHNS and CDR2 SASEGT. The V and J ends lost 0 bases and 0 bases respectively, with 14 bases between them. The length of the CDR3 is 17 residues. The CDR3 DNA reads TGTGCCAGCAGTGAAGCGGGCAGGTGGATTTCTAACTATGGCTACACCTTC. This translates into CASSEAGRWISNYGYTF.

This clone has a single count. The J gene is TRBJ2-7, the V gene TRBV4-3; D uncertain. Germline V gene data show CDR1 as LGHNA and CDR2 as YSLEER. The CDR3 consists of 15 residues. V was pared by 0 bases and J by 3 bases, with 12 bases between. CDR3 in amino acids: CASSQEAHNDYEQYF. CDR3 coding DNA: TGCGCCAGCAGCCAAGAGGCACATAACGACTACGAGCAGTACTTC.

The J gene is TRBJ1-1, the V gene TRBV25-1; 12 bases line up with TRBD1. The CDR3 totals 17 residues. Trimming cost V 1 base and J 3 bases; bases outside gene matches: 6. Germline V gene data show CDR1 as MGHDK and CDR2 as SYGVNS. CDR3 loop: CASSELRDRGRDTEAFF. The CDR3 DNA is TGTGCCAGCAGTGAATTGAGGGACAGGGGGCGGGACACTGAAGCTTTCTTT.

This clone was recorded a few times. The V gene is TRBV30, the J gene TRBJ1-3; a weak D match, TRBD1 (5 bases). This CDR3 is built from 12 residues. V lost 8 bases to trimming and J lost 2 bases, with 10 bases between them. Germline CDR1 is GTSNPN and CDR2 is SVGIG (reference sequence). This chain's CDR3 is CARGGAGNTIYF. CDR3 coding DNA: TGTGCCCGGGGAGGGGCTGGAAACACCATATATTTT.

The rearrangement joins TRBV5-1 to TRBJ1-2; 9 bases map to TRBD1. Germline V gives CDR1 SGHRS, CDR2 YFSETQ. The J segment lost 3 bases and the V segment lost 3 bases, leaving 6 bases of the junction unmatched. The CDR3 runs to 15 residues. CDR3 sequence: CASSSNRGRDYGYTF. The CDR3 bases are TGCGCCAGCAGCTCCAACAGGGGGCGCGACTATGGCTACACCTTC.

The CDR3 DNA reads as TGTGCCAGCAGCCTAACGGGACAGGGAGTCTACGAGCAGTACTTC. This gives the protein CASSLTGQGVYEQYF. The chain employs TRBV4-2 and TRBJ2-7, with 9 bases aligning to TRBD1. This CDR3 is built from 15 residues. In germline, CDR1 is LGHNA, CDR2 YNFKEQ. V lost 4 bases to trimming and J lost 3 bases; unmatched junction nucleotides: 7.

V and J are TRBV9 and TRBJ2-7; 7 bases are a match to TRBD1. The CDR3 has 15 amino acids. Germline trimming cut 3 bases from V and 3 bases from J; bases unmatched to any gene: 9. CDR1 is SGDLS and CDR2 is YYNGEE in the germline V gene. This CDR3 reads CASSGGTGTDYEQYF. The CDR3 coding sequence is TGTGCCAGCAGCGGGGGAACCGGGACAGACTACGAGCAGTACTTC.

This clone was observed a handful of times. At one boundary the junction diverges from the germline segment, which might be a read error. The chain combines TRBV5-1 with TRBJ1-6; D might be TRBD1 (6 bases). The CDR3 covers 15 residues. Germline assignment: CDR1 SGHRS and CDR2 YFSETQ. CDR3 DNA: TGCCCCAGCAGCTTGGCCTACAGGGAACTCTCACCCCTCCACTTT. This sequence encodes CPSSLAYRELSPLHF.

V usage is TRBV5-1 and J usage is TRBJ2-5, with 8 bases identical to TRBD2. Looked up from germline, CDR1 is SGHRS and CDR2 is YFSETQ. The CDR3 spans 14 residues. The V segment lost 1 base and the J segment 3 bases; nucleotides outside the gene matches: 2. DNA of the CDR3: TGCGCCAGCAGCTTGACGGGGGGGAAAGAGACCCAGTACTTC. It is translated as CASSLTGGKETQYF.

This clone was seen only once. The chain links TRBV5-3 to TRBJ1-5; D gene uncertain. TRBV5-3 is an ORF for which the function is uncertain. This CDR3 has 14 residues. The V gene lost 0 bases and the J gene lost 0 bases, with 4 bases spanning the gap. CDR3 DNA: TGTGCCAGAAGCTTGGCGGTTAGCAATCAGCCCCAGCATTTT. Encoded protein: CARSLAVSNQPQHF.

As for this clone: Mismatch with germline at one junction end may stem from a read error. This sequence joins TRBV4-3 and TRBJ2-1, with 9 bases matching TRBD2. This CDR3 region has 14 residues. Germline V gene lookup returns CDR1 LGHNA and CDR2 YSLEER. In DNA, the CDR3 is TGCGCCAGCAGCCAAGACGGGCTAGCGGGGTCTCTAATCTTC. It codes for CASSQDGLAGSLIF.